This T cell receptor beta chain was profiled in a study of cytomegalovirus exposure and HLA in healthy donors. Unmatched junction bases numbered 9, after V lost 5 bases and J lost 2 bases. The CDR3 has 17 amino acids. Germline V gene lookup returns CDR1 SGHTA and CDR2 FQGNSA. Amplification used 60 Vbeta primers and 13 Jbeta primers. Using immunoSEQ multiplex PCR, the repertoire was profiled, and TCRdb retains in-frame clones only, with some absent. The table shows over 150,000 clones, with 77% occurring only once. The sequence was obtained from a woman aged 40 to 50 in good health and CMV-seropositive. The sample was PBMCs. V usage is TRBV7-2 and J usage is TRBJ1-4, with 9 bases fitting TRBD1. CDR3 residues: CASSPPGQGRTNEKLFF. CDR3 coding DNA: TGTGCCAGCAGCCCACCGGGACAGGGTAGGACTAATGAAAAACTGTTTTTT. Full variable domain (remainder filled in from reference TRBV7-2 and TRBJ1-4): GAGVSQSPSNKVTEKGKDVELRCDPISGHTALYWYRQSLGQGLEFLIYFQGNSAPDKSGLPSDRFSAERTGGSVSTLTIQRTQQEDSAVYLCASSPPGQGRTNEKLFFGSGTQLSVL.